The clone carrying this T cell receptor beta chain was seen just once. This entry belongs to a study of T cell changes during pregnancy in multiple sclerosis. The assay was immunoSEQ multiplex PCR, and TCRdb's table has in-frame clones only and misses some. The table shows 25,000 to 35,000 clones, with roughly 90% occurring only once. This sample comprised CD4+ T cells from peripheral blood mononuclear cells, obtained in the second trimester of pregnancy. The TCR was taken from a female donor in good health, enrolled as a control in a pregnancy study.

The CDR3 DNA sequence: TGTGCCAGCAGCGCGGGACAGGGGGCTCTCGGCTACACCTTC. Its translation is CASSAGQGALGYTF. The chain combines TRBV5-6 with TRBJ1-2; TRBD1 aligns across 12 bases. Germline V gene lookup returns CDR1 SGHDT and CDR2 YYEEEE. The CDR3 is 14 amino acids. The V and J ends lost 4 bases and 8 bases, in that order; junction bases with no gene match: 6.